Listed below are T cell receptor beta chains from one sample, sequenced in a study of a mutant IDH1 vaccine in newly diagnosed glioma. Antigens for these TCRs are unknown. The protocol was immunoSEQ multiplex PCR, while the TCRdb copy is restricted to in-frame clones and leaves out a portion. This table holds tens of thousands of clones, around 83% found once. The starting material was PBMCs, obtained from a glioma patient whose treatment included an IDH1 peptide vaccine. Receptor source: a woman aged 50 to 65 with glioma. Both conserved end residues are part of each CDR3. The D gene is left open where the match is weak. For some rows the clone size is stated as once, few or many, or as a class when expanded; others skip it.

j_call v_call d_call clone_size cdr3_nt cdr3_aa
TRBJ1-1 TRBV5-1 TRBD1 . TGCGCCAGCAGCTTGGCCGGTATGGGACAGGGTTCCACTGAAGCTTTCTTT CASSLAGMGQGSTEAFF
TRBJ2-5 TRBV5-4 . . TGTGCCAGCAGCTTAAGGGAAGAGACCCAGTACTTC CASSLREETQYF
TRBJ2-4 TRBV4-2 TRBD1 . TGTGCCAGCAGCCAAGGCACACTGGGACAGATAGCCAAAAACATTCAGTACTTC CASSQGTLGQIAKNIQYF
TRBJ1-2 TRBV5-4 . . TGTGCCAGCAGCTTGGGGGGGAGCGGCTACACCTTC CASSLGGSGYTF
TRBJ2-6 TRBV14 . . TGTGCCAGCAGCCAAAGGTTTACTGGGGCCAACGTCCTGACTTTC CASSQRFTGANVLTF
TRBJ1-2 TRBV5-1 . . TGCGCCAGCAGCTTGGAGGGGCGTAATGGCTACACCTTC CASSLEGRNGYTF
TRBJ2-6 TRBV11-2 . once TGTGCCAGCAGCCCTCGGTGGGGAGGGGCCAACGTCCTGACTTTC CASSPRWGGANVLTF
TRBJ1-1 TRBV2 . . TGTGCCAGCAGCCCCTCTCTGGGGGGGAACACTGAAGCTTTCTTT CASSPSLGGNTEAFF
TRBJ1-2 TRBV5-6 . . TGTGCCAGCAGCCCGATGACTGGGTATGGCTACACCTTC CASSPMTGYGYTF
TRBJ1-2 TRBV7-9 . . TGTGCCAGCAGCTCCCCCCAGGTGGTAAACTATGGCTACACCTTC CASSSPQVVNYGYTF
TRBJ1-2 TRBV19 TRBD1 few TGTGCCAGTACGGTCACAGGGGAGAACTATGGCTACACCTTC CASTVTGENYGYTF
TRBJ1-2 TRBV6-1 . . TGTGCCAGCAGTGACCTAGGGGGGGCGAACTATGGCTACACCTTC CASSDLGGANYGYTF
TRBJ1-2 TRBV18 . . TGTGCCAGCTCGTCCAACGTCATCCAAACTGGCTACACCTTC CASSSNVIQTGYTF
TRBJ2-7 TRBV7-8 TRBD1 . TGTGCCAGCAGAACGGACAGGGGGTACTCCTACGAGCAGTACTTC CASRTDRGYSYEQYF
TRBJ2-5 TRBV5-6 . . TGTGCCAGCAGCCCCGAGGGACGGACCCAAGAGACCCAGTACTTC CASSPEGRTQETQYF
TRBJ1-2 TRBV19 . . TGTGCCAGTAGCACCCTCCAACAGGGAAACTATGGCTACACCTTC CASSTLQQGNYGYTF
TRBJ1-4 TRBV5-1 TRBD1 . TGCGCCAGCGGCAGGGGGGGGACAGGAGCAACTAATGAAAAACTGTTTTTT CASGRGGTGATNEKLFF
TRBJ1-2 TRBV6-6 . . TGTGCCAGCAGCCTCACAACGGACAACTATGGCTACACCTTC CASSLTTDNYGYTF
TRBJ1-6 TRBV5-1 TRBD1 . TGCGCCAGCAGCCCCCGACAGGGGGCTCTGAGCTCCTATAATTCACCCCTCCACTTT CASSPRQGALSSYNSPLHF
TRBJ2-3 TRBV27 TRBD2 . TGTGCCAGCAGTCTAACGGGGGGGAAAGATACGCAGTATTTT CASSLTGGKDTQYF
TRBJ1-5 TRBV7-2 . . TGTGCCAGCAGCTTAGCGCTTGAGCGCAATCAGCCCCAGCATTTT CASSLALERNQPQHF
TRBJ2-3 TRBV5-4 . . TGTGCCAGCAGCTTGGCTAGTAGCCCTAGCACAGATACGCAGTATTTT CASSLASSPSTDTQYF
TRBJ2-7 TRBV5-1 . . TGCGCCAGCAGCTTGGCGCGTCAGGGAAACGAGCAGTACTTC CASSLARQGNEQYF
TRBJ1-3 TRBV6-6 . . TGTGCCAGCCGGAGTGGGGGAACGGGGGGGGGAAACACCATATATTTT CASRSGGTGGGNTIYF
TRBJ1-3 TRBV10-3 . . TGTGCCATCACGGGGCACACTGGAAACACCATATATTTT CAITGHTGNTIYF
TRBJ2-7 TRBV4-3 TRBD1 . TGCGCCAGCAGCCTCCATTATTCTGCGACAGGGCATTACTACGAGCAGTACTTC CASSLHYSATGHYYEQYF
TRBJ2-7 TRBV7-9 TRBD1 once TGTGCCAGCAGCTTACCAGGGGGCCATTCCTACGAGCAGTACTTC CASSLPGGHSYEQYF
TRBJ2-4 TRBV30 . . TGTGCCTGGAGTGTCAACTGGCTAGCCAAAAACATTCAGTACTTC CAWSVNWLAKNIQYF
TRBJ1-4 TRBV5-1 . once TGCGCCAGCAGCTTGGAACAGGTTAATGAAAAACTGTTTTTT CASSLEQVNEKLFF
TRBJ2-5 TRBV30 . . TGTGCCTGGAGTCTTGGACAGCAAGAGACCCAGTACTTC CAWSLGQQETQYF
TRBJ2-7 TRBV7-2 TRBD1 . TGTGCCAGCAGCTCGAGGACAGGATCCTACGAGCAGTACTTC CASSSRTGSYEQYF
TRBJ2-7 TRBV5-1 . . TGCGCCAGCAGCTATACCGGGACCCCCGGCGAGCAGTACTTC CASSYTGTPGEQYF
TRBJ2-1 TRBV10-3 . . TGTGCCATCAGCCCAGACCGGGTCGGAGAGCAGTTCTTC CAISPDRVGEQFF
TRBJ2-7 TRBV14 TRBD1 few TGTGCCAGCAGCCAAGATGGGCAGGGGGTTCGCGAGCAGTACTTC CASSQDGQGVREQYF
TRBJ1-1 TRBV27 . . TGTGCCAGCAGTTCCCGGGGGCAGGGGTACACTGAAGCTTTCTTT CASSSRGQGYTEAFF
TRBJ2-7 TRBV10-3 . . TGTGCCATCAGCGGGCCGCAGGGAGGTAACTACGAGCAGTACTTC CAISGPQGGNYEQYF
TRBJ2-7 TRBV4-1 TRBD2 . TGCGCCAGCAGCCAAAAACTAGCGGGGGGCTACGAGCAGTACTTC CASSQKLAGGYEQYF
TRBJ2-7 TRBV11-2 . . TGTGCCAGCAGAGGTTCCGGGACCGCCTACGAGCAGTACTTC CASRGSGTAYEQYF
TRBJ1-4 TRBV10-3 TRBD1 . TGTGCCGTAGGCGGGTGGACAGGGGGCGATGAAAAACTGTTTTTT CAVGGWTGGDEKLFF
TRBJ1-5 TRBV6-1 . once TGTGCCAGCAGTGAAGAGGGACCGGCCCAGCCCCAGCATTTT CASSEEGPAQPQHF